The clone carrying this T cell receptor (beta chain) was counted at least ten times. The antigen is not known. Germline CDR1 reads SGHTA; CDR2 reads FQGTGA. The CDR3 runs 17 residues. Unmatched junction bases numbered 9, after V lost 5 bases and J lost 5 bases. TCRdb itself ran the reads through MiXCR, one entry per CDR3 protein. The data show approximately 990,000 distinct CDR3 sequences, approximately 31% seen once. This sample was taken from a study of T cell repertoires in cytomegalovirus infection. Study context: Both recently identified HLA-C-restricted and well-studied HLA-B-restricted CMV epitopes were used in the study.

Study results and caveats: The study found HLA-C-restricted CMV-specific TCR beta clonotypes dominating the ex vivo response.

This sequence was found in a human donor in good health (CMV status not recorded). Some clones in this sample may be carry-over from other donors' samples. The specimen comprised cultured CD8+ T cells from PBMCs, sampled from culture after CMV antigen stimulation. This chain joins TRBV7-3 and TRBJ2-3, with 14 positions matching TRBD2. CDR3 DNA: TGTGCCAGCAGCGGGGGACTAGCGGGGGTCCAGGGAGATACGCAGTATTTT. It encodes CASSGGLAGVQGDTQYF.